This TCR beta chain was captured by sequencing in a study of blood T cell repertoires in COVID-19. The wider study: The United States, Italy and Spain were the sources of the acute and convalescent COVID-19 samples.

Germline CDR1 and CDR2: LNHDA and SQIVND (reference sequence). Trimming removed 4 bases from V and 0 bases from J; junction bases left unmatched: 9. This CDR3 spans 16 amino acids. This clone showed up just once. TCRdb keeps only in-frame clones here, not all; method: immunoSEQ multiplex PCR. The sample lists 250,000 to 400,000 clones, about 88% occurring once. Source material: PBMCs or T cells enriched from blood (not recorded which). The clonotype was recovered from a man between 60 and 75 years old who had recovered from COVID-19. The genes are TRBV19 and TRBJ2-7; 7 bases match TRBD2. CDR3: CASSKDGRDYSYEQYF. The CDR3 region has the DNA TGTGCCAGTAGTAAGGACGGTCGGGACTACTCCTACGAGCAGTACTTC.